The 28 T cell receptor beta chains below come from one sample, sequenced in a study of blood T cell repertoires in COVID-19 (TCRdb year 2020). Library preparation used the immunoSEQ multiplex PCR assay. This is the immuneACCESS table as TCRdb keeps it, with only in-frame sequences that have V and J called. A part of the clones is gone; compared with another copy, unresolved V genes explain less than half, and the rest is unexplained. The sample profile shows about 330,000 clones; 88% of them were found once. Jointly, the top ten make up about 5% of the sample. Input material: PBMCs or T cells enriched from blood (not recorded which). The receptors originated from a man aged 25-45 years who had recovered from COVID-19.

The chain carries TRBV2 and TRBJ1-2; possibly TRBD1 for D (6 bases). The germline V gene encodes CDR1 SNHLY and CDR2 FYNNEI. The CDR3 loop spans 14 amino acids. The germline V and J ends were trimmed by 7 bases and 7 bases, with 19 bases remaining between them. DNA for the CDR3: TGTGCCAGCATAACCCCACAGGGTGGGATTGGCTACACCTTC. Protein: CASITPQGGIGYTF.

The chain has TRBV6-5 and TRBJ2-1, with TRBD1 as a possible D gene (5 bases). The CDR3 runs to 14 residues. Germline-derived CDR1 and CDR2 are MNHEY and SVGAGI. V lost 5 bases, J lost 5 bases, and 13 bases lay in between. The CDR3 bases are TGTGCCAGCAGTCCCGACAGAATTAACAATGAGCAGTTCTTC. This gives the protein CASSPDRINNEQFF.

This clone is a singleton in its sample. This chain joins TRBV30 and TRBJ1-2, with 10 bases aligning to TRBD1. Germline CDR1 and CDR2: GTSNPN and SVGIG (reference sequence). CDR3 size: 15 residues. V was pared by 0 bases and J by 5 bases, with 6 bases of the junction left unmatched. The CDR3 loop reads CAWSVGDRGGYGYTF. Here the CDR3 DNA reads TGTGCCTGGAGTGTAGGGGACAGGGGTGGGTATGGCTACACCTTC.

The rearrangement uses TRBV2 and TRBJ2-3; 7 nucleotides line up with TRBD2. J gave up 4 bases and V 11 bases, and 12 bases lay outside the gene matches. Per the germline V gene, CDR1 is SNHLY and CDR2 is FYNNEI. This CDR3 comprises 14 residues. The CDR3 protein is CAGGEGRPSDTQYF. CDR3 DNA: TGTGCCGGAGGGGAGGGGCGTCCGTCAGATACGCAGTATTTT.

The V gene is TRBV19, the J gene TRBJ2-4, with a weak D call TRBD2 (7 bases). Germline CDR1 is LNHDA and CDR2 is SQIVND (reference sequence). The CDR3 length is 14 residues. Trimming cost V 3 bases and J 7 bases, with 13 bases left between them. The CDR3 DNA reads TGTGCCAGTAGTATCTGGGAGGGGGAGAACATTCAGTACTTC. Protein sequence: CASSIWEGENIQYF. Looking up the rest from reference TRBV19 and TRBJ2-4 gives the full variable domain: DGGITQSPKYLFRKEGQNVTLSCEQNLNHDAMYWYRQDPGQGLRLIYYSQIVNDFQKGDIAEGYSVSREKKESFPLTVTSAQKNPTAFYLCASSIWEGENIQYFGAGTRLSVL.

The rearrangement joins TRBV9 to TRBJ2-5; 7 bases match TRBD2. V trimming: 4 bases; J trimming: 1 base; junction bases outside the gene matches: 7. The CDR3 is made up of 15 amino acids. In germline, CDR1 is SGDLS, CDR2 YYNGEE. CDR3 residues: CASSLRDYLQETQYF. CDR3 nucleotides: TGTGCCAGCAGCTTACGGGACTACCTCCAAGAGACCCAGTACTTC.

The chain carries TRBV2 and TRBJ2-7; D is perhaps TRBD1 (5 bases). Germline V CDR1 and CDR2: SNHLY, FYNNEI. V lost 10 bases and J lost 2, with 15 bases in between. This CDR3 is built from 13 residues. CDR3 nucleotide sequence: TGTGCCACCTGGGGCTATGTTGCCTACGAGCAGTACTTC. The encoded protein is CATWGYVAYEQYF.

This clone was picked up one time. The chain joins TRBV2 to TRBJ2-1, with 8 bases fitting TRBD1. V lost 2 bases and J lost 7; bases outside the gene matches: 4. Germline V CDR1 and CDR2: SNHLY, FYNNEI. The CDR3 totals 14 residues. CDR3 DNA sequence: TGTGCCAGCAGTGAACAGGGGGCTGGGAATGAGCAGTTCTTC. Translated, it gives CASSEQGAGNEQFF.

This chain links TRBV6-5 with TRBJ2-6; TRBD1 might be the D (5 bases). The germline gives CDR1 MNHEY, CDR2 SVGAGI. This CDR3 region has 15 residues. CDR3 sequence reads: CATDSVTSGANVLTF. The DNA of the CDR3 is TGTGCTACAGACAGTGTTACCTCTGGGGCCAACGTCCTGACTTTC.

This rearrangement joins TRBV7-9 to TRBJ2-7, with 9 bases matching TRBD1. Germline CDR1 is SEHNR and CDR2 is FQNEAQ (reference sequence). V lost 4 bases to trimming and J lost 4 bases; unmatched junction nucleotides: 8. The CDR3 runs to 15 residues. The CDR3 sequence: CASSWGTGLSYEQYF. CDR3 nucleotide sequence: TGTGCCAGCAGCTGGGGGACAGGGTTGAGTTACGAGCAGTACTTC. Using reference TRBV7-9 and TRBJ2-7 for the parts outside the CDR3, the full variable domain is DTGVSQNPRHKITKRGQNVTFRCDPISEHNRLYWYRQTLGQGPEFLTYFQNEAQLEKSRLLSDRFSAERPKGSFSTLEIQRTEQGDSAMYLCASSWGTGLSYEQYFGPGTRLTVT.

The J gene is TRBJ1-2, the V gene TRBV6-5, with TRBD1 identical over 10 bases. Looked up from germline, CDR1 is MNHEY and CDR2 is SVGAGI. The CDR3 runs 16 residues. Unmatched junction bases numbered 7, after V lost 2 bases and J lost 4 bases. The CDR3 region is CASSYHETGGSYGYTF. CDR3 DNA sequence: TGTGCCAGCAGTTACCACGAGACAGGGGGCTCCTATGGCTACACCTTC.

The chain uses TRBV5-5 and TRBJ2-5; weak D call: TRBD1 (5 bases). Germline-derived CDR1 and CDR2 are SGHKS and YYEKEE (reference sequence). This CDR3 comprises 14 residues. V lost 4 bases, J lost 5 bases, and 15 bases lay in between. The CDR3 here is CASSPPSTVETQYF. The CDR3 nucleotides read TGTGCCAGCAGCCCCCCATCGACAGTTGAGACCCAGTACTTC.

This chain connects TRBV6-1 to TRBJ1-2, with 11 bases identical to TRBD1. Per the germline V gene, CDR1 is MNHNS and CDR2 is SASEGT. With V trimmed by 2 bases and J by 5 bases, 4 bases remained unmatched. This CDR3 contains 15 residues. The chain's CDR3 is CASSERTGGGYGYTF. CDR3 nucleotide sequence: TGTGCCAGCAGTGAACGGACAGGGGGCGGATATGGCTACACCTTC.

V and J are TRBV10-3 and TRBJ2-7, with unresolved D. In germline, CDR1 is ENHRY, CDR2 SYGVKD. V was shortened by 1 base and J by 0 bases, with 7 bases between the two germline ends. The CDR3 totals 14 residues. DNA for the CDR3: TGTGCCATCAGTGAGTTCTCAGTCTCCTACGAGCAGTACTTC. This sequence encodes CAISEFSVSYEQYF.

V and J are TRBV6-5 and TRBJ1-6; 10 positions match TRBD1. The CDR3 runs 15 residues. Germline V lookup: CDR1 MNHEY, CDR2 SVGAGI. The junction had 3 bases not matched to a gene; V was cut back by 0 bases and J by 10 bases. Written as DNA, the CDR3 is TGTGCCAGCAGTTACTCCGGGACAGGGGTCTCACCCCTCCACTTT. Amino acid sequence: CASSYSGTGVSPLHF.

Only one count was recorded for this clone. The chain has TRBV9 and TRBJ1-2; 9 bases map to TRBD1. Germline CDR1 is SGDLS and CDR2 is YYNGEE. The CDR3 runs 14 residues. Trimming removed 4 bases from V and 2 bases from J; junction bases left unmatched: 3. The DNA for the CDR3 is TGTGCCAGCAGCCGGGACAGGGAGAACTATGGCTACACCTTC. It is translated as CASSRDRENYGYTF.

The chain recombines TRBV10-3 with TRBJ2-3; 12 nucleotides agree with TRBD2. V lost 6 bases, J lost 3 bases, and 7 bases stayed unmatched. Germline V gene data show CDR1 as ENHRY and CDR2 as SYGVKD. The length of the CDR3 is 16 residues. In DNA form, the CDR3 reads TGTGCCATCAGCCAGACTAGCGGGGGAATTACAGATACGCAGTATTTT. Translating gives CAISQTSGGITDTQYF.

V and J are TRBV7-2 and TRBJ1-1; 8 nucleotides align to TRBD1. The ends lost 3 bases at V and 4 bases at J; junction bases unmatched: 4. The CDR3 covers 14 residues. Germline loops: CDR1 SGHTA, CDR2 FQGNSA. CDR3: CASSLDRAVTEAFF. Here the CDR3 DNA reads TGTGCCAGCAGCTTGGACAGGGCTGTCACTGAAGCTTTCTTT.

This chain links TRBV27 with TRBJ1-3; a weak D match, TRBD1 (6 bases). The germline V and J ends were trimmed by 6 bases and 1 base, with 13 bases remaining between them. The CDR3 consists of 15 residues. Germline assignment: CDR1 MNHEY and CDR2 SMNVEV (reference sequence). CDR3 region: CASSLTGRSGNTIYF. The CDR3 DNA follows: TGTGCCAGCAGCTTGACAGGTCGTTCTGGAAACACCATATATTTT.

J is TRBJ1-5 and V is TRBV27; D is ambiguous. The V gene lost 10 bases and the J gene lost 2 bases, with 15 bases spanning the gap. Germline V gene data show CDR1 as MNHEY and CDR2 as SMNVEV (reference sequence). The CDR3 is 14 amino acids. In DNA, the CDR3 is TGTGCCACCAGGTCGGAGGTTCGCAATCAGCCCCAGCATTTT. Its translation: CATRSEVRNQPQHF.

V and J are TRBV7-9 and TRBJ1-2; 8 bases map to TRBD1. CDR1 is SEHNR and CDR2 is FQNEAQ in the germline V gene (reference sequence). V lost 5 bases to trimming and J lost 6 bases; unmatched junction nucleotides: 8. This CDR3 contains 14 residues. The chain's CDR3 is CASSRTGLRDGYTF. The CDR3 DNA is TGTGCCAGCAGCCGGACAGGGTTAAGGGATGGCTACACCTTC.

The genes are TRBV5-1 and TRBJ1-1; tentatively, D is TRBD1 (5 bases). CDR3 length: 12 amino acids. From germline, CDR1 is SGHRS and CDR2 YFSETQ. V gave up 6 bases and J gave up 1 base, with 7 bases separating them. The CDR3 loop is CASTRGNTEAFF. The CDR3 bases are TGCGCCAGCACTAGGGGGAACACTGAAGCTTTCTTT.

The gene calls are TRBV28 and TRBJ2-2, with D tentatively TRBD2 (6 bases). The CDR3 runs 16 residues. V shed 7 bases and J shed 1 base, with 16 bases lying between them. CDR1 is MDHEN and CDR2 is SYDVKM in the germline V gene. The CDR3 spells CASIPAARENTGELFF. The CDR3, as DNA: TGTGCCAGCATACCCGCTGCGCGGGAGAACACCGGGGAGCTGTTTTTT.

This rearrangement joins TRBV5-1 to TRBJ1-4; unclear D gene. V was clipped by 0 bases and J by 4 bases, with 7 bases between them. The V gene's germline CDR1 is SGHRS and CDR2 YFSETQ. This CDR3 is 14 amino acids long. The CDR3 region is CASSLDSINEKLFF. CDR3 DNA sequence: TGCGCCAGCAGCTTGGACAGCATTAATGAAAAACTGTTTTTT.

V and J are TRBV6-5 and TRBJ1-2; the D gene is possibly TRBD1 (5 bases). CDR1 is MNHEY and CDR2 is SVGAGI in the germline V gene. Trimming pared 1 base from V and 8 bases from J, leaving 11 bases between. The CDR3 is 13 residues long. Here the CDR3 DNA reads TGTGCCAGCAGTTACTTCAGGGTCTGGGGCTACACCTTC. Translated: CASSYFRVWGYTF.

The chain couples TRBV6-5 to TRBJ1-1; 7 nucleotides match TRBD1. The CDR3 is 13 residues long. The ends lost 4 bases at V and 5 bases at J; junction bases unmatched: 4. The germline gives CDR1 MNHEY, CDR2 SVGAGI. The CDR3 is CASSWDSETEAFF. In DNA form, the CDR3 reads TGTGCCAGCAGTTGGGACAGCGAAACTGAAGCTTTCTTT.

J is TRBJ2-3 and V is TRBV4-1, with TRBD2 matching 7 bases. The CDR3 is 14 amino acids. Per germline, CDR1 MGHRA and CDR2 YSYEKL. With V trimmed by 3 bases and J by 2 bases, 2 bases remained unmatched. The CDR3 here is CASSHGLDTDTQYF. The CDR3 bases are TGCGCCAGCAGCCATGGACTAGACACAGATACGCAGTATTTT.

The chain has TRBV29-1 and TRBJ2-3, with a weak D call TRBD1 (6 bases). Trimming left V 2 bases short and J 1 base short, with 16 bases between. The CDR3 extends over 16 amino acids. Germline values: CDR1 SQVTM, CDR2 ANQGSEA. CDR3 residues: CSVESVQGWGTDTQYF. The CDR3, as DNA: TGCAGCGTTGAAAGCGTACAGGGATGGGGCACAGATACGCAGTATTTT.